This TCR beta chain was identified during a study of blood T cell repertoires in COVID-19. Study as a whole: T cells, B-cell-depleted T cells, or PBMCs provided the cDNA or gDNA that served as material.

Germline V gene data show CDR1 as SGDLS and CDR2 as YYNGEE. After removal of 0 bases from V and 1 base from J, the junction contained 2 bases not matched to a gene. The CDR3 loop spans 17 amino acids. Methods used by the authors: Reference gene primer amplification gave nucleated cell count estimates. The data were produced by immunoSEQ multiplex PCR, yet TCRdb's version contains in-frame clones alone and is incomplete. Clone size and the V and J calls come from that table; the DNA yielded D and trimming. The sample yields some 150,000 clones, over 80% seen once. The chain carries TRBV9 and TRBJ2-5, with TRBD2 matching 14 bases. The sequenced material came from peripheral blood. The clonotype originates from a man in his forties or fifties who had recovered from COVID-19. The CDR3 loop reads CASSVEGLAGAQETQYF. The CDR3 nucleotides read TGTGCCAGCAGCGTAGAGGGACTAGCGGGGGCCCAAGAGACCCAGTACTTC. The entire variable domain, with the rest obtained from reference TRBV9 and TRBJ2-5, is as follows: DSGVTQTPKHLITATGQRVTLRCSPRSGDLSVYWYQQSLDQGLQFLIQYYNGEERAKGNILERFSAQQFPDLHSELNLSSLELGDSALYFCASSVEGLAGAQETQYFGPGTRLLVL.